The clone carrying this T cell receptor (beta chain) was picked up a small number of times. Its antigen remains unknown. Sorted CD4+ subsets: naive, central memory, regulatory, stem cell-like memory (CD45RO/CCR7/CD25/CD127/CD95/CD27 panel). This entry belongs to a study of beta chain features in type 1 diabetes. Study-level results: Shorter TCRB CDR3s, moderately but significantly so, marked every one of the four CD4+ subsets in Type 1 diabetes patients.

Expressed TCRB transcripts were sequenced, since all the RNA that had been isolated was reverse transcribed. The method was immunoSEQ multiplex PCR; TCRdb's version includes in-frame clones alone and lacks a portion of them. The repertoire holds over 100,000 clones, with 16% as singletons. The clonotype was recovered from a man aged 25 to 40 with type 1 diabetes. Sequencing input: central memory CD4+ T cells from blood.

The CDR3 DNA is TGCAGCGTTGATTCCGGATTGGATGGCTACACCTTC. It codes for CSVDSGLDGYTF. The rearrangement links TRBV29-1 to TRBJ1-2; no reliable D call. Germline V lookup: CDR1 SQVTM, CDR2 ANQGSEA. The germline V and J ends were trimmed by 3 bases and 6 bases, with 11 bases remaining between them. The CDR3 is 12 residues long.